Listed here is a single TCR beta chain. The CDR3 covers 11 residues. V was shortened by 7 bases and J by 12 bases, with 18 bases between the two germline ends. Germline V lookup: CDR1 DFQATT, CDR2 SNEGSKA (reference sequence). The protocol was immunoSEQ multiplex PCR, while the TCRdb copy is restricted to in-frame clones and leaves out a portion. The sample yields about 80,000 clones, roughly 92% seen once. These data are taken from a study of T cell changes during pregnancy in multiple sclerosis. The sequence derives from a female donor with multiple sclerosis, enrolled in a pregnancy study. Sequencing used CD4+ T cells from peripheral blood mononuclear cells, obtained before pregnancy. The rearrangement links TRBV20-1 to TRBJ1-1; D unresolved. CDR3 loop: CSVSAPGKTFF. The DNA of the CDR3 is TGCAGTGTCTCAGCCCCCGGGAAAACTTTCTTT.